A selection of T cell receptor beta chains follows, all from one sample in a study of T cell responses to AZD1222 COVID-19 vaccine. Profiled with immunoSEQ multiplex PCR; TCRdb holds only in-frame clones, not every one. This table holds around 100,000 clones, roughly 80% found once. This material consisted of peripheral blood, taken on day 0 of AZD1222 vaccination. These receptors were obtained from an adult in good health. Each CDR3 is given with its conserved first and last residue. Each record gives: clone size, J gene, D gene, V gene, CDR3 DNA, CDR3 protein. The D gene is left open where the match is weak. Clone size appears in some rows only: once, few, many, or a class for an expanded clone.

NA	TRBJ1-3	NA	TRBV18	TGTGCCAGCTCACCTAAGGACACCATATATTTT	CASSPKDTIYF
few	TRBJ2-1	NA	TRBV18	TGTGCCAGCTCACCAGGACGGCTCTCCTACAATGAGCAGTTCTTC	CASSPGRLSYNEQFF
NA	TRBJ1-6	TRBD1	TRBV5-6	TGTGCCAGCAGCTCGACAGGGCACAATTCACCCCTCCACTTT	CASSSTGHNSPLHF
few	TRBJ2-7	NA	TRBV29-1	TGCAGCGTAACAGGGGCGGGGTACGAGCAGTACTTC	CSVTGAGYEQYF
medium-sized	TRBJ2-7	NA	TRBV3-1/TRBV3-2	TGTGCCAGCAGCCCTTCCCCCGGCCACGAGCAGTACTTC	CASSPSPGHEQYF
many	TRBJ2-1	TRBD2	TRBV19	TGTGCCAGTAGTATGCGGGAGCGGGGGGGCAATGAGCAGTTCTTC	CASSMRERGGNEQFF
NA	TRBJ1-2	NA	TRBV2	TGTGCCAGCGCAGAATATGGCTACACCTTC	CASAEYGYTF
NA	TRBJ1-5	NA	TRBV10-3	TGTGCCATCATGGGACCCTATAGCAATCAGCCCCAGCATTTT	CAIMGPYSNQPQHF
NA	TRBJ1-5	TRBD1	TRBV6-5	TGTGCCACCTCGACAGGGGCCGAGAATCAGCCCCAGCATTTT	CATSTGAENQPQHF
NA	TRBJ2-7	NA	TRBV21-1	TGTGCCAGCAGCCCCCCTCGCCAACCAGCCTACGAGCAGTACTTC	CASSPPRQPAYEQYF
NA	TRBJ1-1	NA	TRBV30	TGTGCCTGGTGGGACTCCCGGGCTTTCTTT	CAWWDSRAFF
NA	TRBJ1-1	TRBD1	TRBV28	TGTGCCAGCAGTTTAAGGACAGGGTGGACTGAAGCTTTCTTT	CASSLRTGWTEAFF
NA	TRBJ1-2	NA	TRBV28	TGTGCCAGCAGGGAGGGGAGTGACTATGGCTACACCTTC	CASREGSDYGYTF
once	TRBJ1-2	NA	TRBV28	TGTGCCAGCAGTCTTGAGACGGATTATGGCTACACCTTC	CASSLETDYGYTF
NA	TRBJ2-2	NA	TRBV9	TGTGCCAGCAGCTTCATAGGGGGCACCGGGGAGCTGTTTTTT	CASSFIGGTGELFF
NA	TRBJ2-2	NA	TRBV24-1	TGTGCCACCAGTGAAAGCCAGGACGGTGACACCGGGGAGCTGTTTTTT	CATSESQDGDTGELFF
NA	TRBJ1-5	TRBD1	TRBV28	TGTGCCAGCAGGGGACAGGGGTTAGGACAGCCCCAGCATTTT	CASRGQGLGQPQHF
NA	TRBJ2-7	NA	TRBV6-5	TGTGCCAGCAGTCCCTTAGCGAGGTTTGGATACGAGCAGTACTTC	CASSPLARFGYEQYF
NA	TRBJ1-3	NA	TRBV9	TGTGCCAGCAGTGGAGGACAGACAGCCTCTGGAAACACCATATATTTT	CASSGGQTASGNTIYF
NA	TRBJ1-5	NA	TRBV18	TGTGCCAGCTCACCAAACGGGGTGAGTCAGCCCCAGCATTTT	CASSPNGVSQPQHF
few	TRBJ2-1	TRBD2	TRBV6-5	TGTGCCAGCAGTTACGGCGGGAGGGCCGGTGAGCAGTTCTTC	CASSYGGRAGEQFF
NA	TRBJ1-5	NA	TRBV5-1	TGCGCCAGCAGCTTAGTATCTGGGGAAGGTGGACAGCCCCAGCATTTT	CASSLVSGEGGQPQHF
NA	TRBJ1-5	TRBD1	TRBV7-9	TGTGCCAGCAGCCCGACAGGGGGCGCGAATCAGCCCCAGCATTTT	CASSPTGGANQPQHF
NA	TRBJ1-5	TRBD1	TRBV19	TGTGCCAGTACCGGTAAGGGGGCGACTCGTCAGCCCCAGCATTTT	CASTGKGATRQPQHF
NA	TRBJ2-7	NA	TRBV20-1	TGCAGTGCTATCAACTACGAGCAGTACTTC	CSAINYEQYF
NA	TRBJ1-1	NA	TRBV11-2	TGTGCCAGCAGCTTAGATGGGGGCTTGTACACTGAAGCTTTCTTT	CASSLDGGLYTEAFF
NA	TRBJ1-1	NA	TRBV3-1/TRBV3-2	TGTGCCAGCAGCCAATCCCTACCTCACACTGAAGCTTTCTTT	CASSQSLPHTEAFF
NA	TRBJ1-1	TRBD1	TRBV7-9	TGTGCCAGCAGCTCCCCGACAGGGGGATCCGGAGCTTTCTTT	CASSSPTGGSGAFF
once	TRBJ1-5	TRBD1	TRBV19	TGTGCCAGTAGTATCCAAACAGGGGGAAATCAGCCCCAGCATTTT	CASSIQTGGNQPQHF
NA	TRBJ1-2	NA	TRBV25-1	TGTGCCACATTGGGTCATGGCTACACCTTC	CATLGHGYTF
NA	TRBJ1-5	TRBD1	TRBV6-1	TGTGCCAGCAGTGAAATCCAGGGGGGTGTCAATCAGCCCCAGCATTTT	CASSEIQGGVNQPQHF
NA	TRBJ2-7	NA	TRBV18	TGTGCCAGCTCACCACCGACCCAACAGGTATACGAGCAGTACTTC	CASSPPTQQVYEQYF
NA	TRBJ1-6	NA	TRBV3-1/TRBV3-2	TGTGCCAGCAGCCAAGCCTCCTATAATTCACCCCTCCACTTT	CASSQASYNSPLHF
NA	TRBJ2-7	TRBD2	TRBV7-2	TGTGCCAGCAGCTTCAACCCCGGGACTAGCTCCTACGAGCAGTACTTC	CASSFNPGTSSYEQYF
NA	TRBJ2-7	TRBD1	TRBV5-1	TGCGCCAGCAGCTTACAGGGGGCCTACGAGCAGTACTTC	CASSLQGAYEQYF
NA	TRBJ1-2	NA	TRBV5-4	TGTGCCAGCAGCCCTTGGACAGACTATGGCTACACCTTC	CASSPWTDYGYTF
NA	TRBJ2-1	TRBD2	TRBV3-1/TRBV3-2	TGTGCCAGCAGCCAATCACGGCGGGAGAAGGGGTACAATGAGCAGTTCTTC	CASSQSRREKGYNEQFF
NA	TRBJ1-1	NA	TRBV6-6	TGTGCCAGCCAAAACACCGGGAAGGGGTTCACTGAAGCTTTCTTT	CASQNTGKGFTEAFF
once	TRBJ2-1	TRBD2	TRBV7-2	TGTGCCAGCAGCTTAGCTGGTCTAGCGGGGGGGACCTACAATGAGCAGTTCTTC	CASSLAGLAGGTYNEQFF
NA	TRBJ2-1	NA	TRBV19	TGTGCCAGTATCCCCGGAGACAGCCGGAAATACAATGAGCAGTTCTTC	CASIPGDSRKYNEQFF
NA	TRBJ2-1	NA	TRBV7-9	TGTGCCAGCAGCCCTTCCCAGGCGAGCAATGAGCAGTTCTTC	CASSPSQASNEQFF
NA	TRBJ1-1	NA	TRBV7-8	TGTGCCAGCAGCCTAGCGGGCATGAACACTGAAGCTTTCTTT	CASSLAGMNTEAFF
NA	TRBJ2-3	NA	TRBV4-3	TGCGCCAGCAGCCTCGCCACGGCAGGGGATACGCAGTATTTT	CASSLATAGDTQYF